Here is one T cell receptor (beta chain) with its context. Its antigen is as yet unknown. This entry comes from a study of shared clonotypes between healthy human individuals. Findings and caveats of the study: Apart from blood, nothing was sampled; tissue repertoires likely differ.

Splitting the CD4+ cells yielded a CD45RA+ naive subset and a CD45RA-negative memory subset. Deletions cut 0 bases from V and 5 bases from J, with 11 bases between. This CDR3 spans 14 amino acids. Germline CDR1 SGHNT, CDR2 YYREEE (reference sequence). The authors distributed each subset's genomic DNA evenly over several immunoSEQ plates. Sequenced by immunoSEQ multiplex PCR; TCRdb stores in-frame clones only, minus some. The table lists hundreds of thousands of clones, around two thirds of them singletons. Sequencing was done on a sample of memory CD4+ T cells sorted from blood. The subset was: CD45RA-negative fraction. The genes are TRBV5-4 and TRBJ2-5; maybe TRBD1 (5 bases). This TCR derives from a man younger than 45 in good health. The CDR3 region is CASSLDGALETQYF. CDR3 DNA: TGTGCCAGCAGCTTGGATGGGGCTTTGGAGACCCAGTACTTC.